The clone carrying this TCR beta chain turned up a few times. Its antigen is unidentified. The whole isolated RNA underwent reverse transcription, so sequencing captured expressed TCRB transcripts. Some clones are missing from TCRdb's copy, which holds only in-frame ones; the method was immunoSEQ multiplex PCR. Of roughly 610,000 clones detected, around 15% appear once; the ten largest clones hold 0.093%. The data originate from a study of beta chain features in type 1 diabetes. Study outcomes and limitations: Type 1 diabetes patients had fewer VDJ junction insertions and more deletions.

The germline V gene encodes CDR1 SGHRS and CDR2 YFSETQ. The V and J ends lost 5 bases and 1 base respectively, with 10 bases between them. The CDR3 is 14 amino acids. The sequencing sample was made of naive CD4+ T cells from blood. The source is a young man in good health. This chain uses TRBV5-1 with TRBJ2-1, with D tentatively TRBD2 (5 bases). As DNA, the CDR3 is TGCGCCAGCAGAAATAGCGAGTCCTACAATGAGCAGTTCTTC. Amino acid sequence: CASRNSESYNEQFF.